Each of the 27 T cell receptor beta chains below was sequenced from the same sample in a study of identical twins. TCRdb processed the 5' RACE reads anew with MiXCR; each CDR3 protein has one entry. In the table there are about 460,000 distinct CDR3 sequences, 13% to 15% of which are singletons. The same data also went into a second study, on yellow fever vaccine responses in identical twins.

Sequencing was carried out using CD4+ T cells sorted from blood. All receptors come from a woman aged 18 to 35 in good health.

This clonotype showed up just a few times. CDR3 in amino acids: CSVKGQGRAMEQFF. The DNA for the CDR3 is TGCAGCGTTAAGGGACAGGGTCGGGCTATGGAGCAGTTCTTC. The chain employs TRBV29-1 and TRBJ2-1, with 9 positions matching TRBD1. The CDR3 totals 14 residues. Germline values: CDR1 SQVTM, CDR2 ANQGSEA. The trim removed 5 bases at V and 10 bases at J, leaving 12 bases unmatched.

The chain combines TRBV20-1 with TRBJ1-5; TRBD1 is a possible D gene (5 bases). The V end lost 5 bases, the J end lost 2 bases, and 13 bases lay between the germline ends. The CDR3 is 14 residues long. From germline, CDR1 is DFQATT and CDR2 SNEGSKA (reference sequence). For the CDR3, the DNA is TGCAGTGCTGCCACCGGGGCCCGCAATCAGCCCCAGCATTTT. It codes for CSAATGARNQPQHF.

A few counts support this clonotype. The DNA for the CDR3 is TGTGCCAGCAGTTTAGCCGGACAGGACTATGGCTACACCTTC. It translates to CASSLAGQDYGYTF. V gene TRBV27 combines with J gene TRBJ1-2, with 7 nucleotides matching TRBD1. The CDR3 is 14 residues long. J was trimmed by 3 bases and V by 2 bases; bases with no gene match: 3. The germline V gene encodes CDR1 MNHEY and CDR2 SMNVEV (reference sequence).

This clonotype has more than one count but fewer than ten. This may stem from a read error, because a much larger clone lies one nucleotide away. The V call is TRBV3-1, the J call TRBJ2-7, with no clear D. The germline V gene encodes CDR1 LGHDT and CDR2 YNNKEL (reference sequence). This CDR3 contains 12 residues. The V end was cut by 2 bases, the J end by 5 bases, with 7 bases between. The CDR3 region is CASSQTDNEQYF. As DNA, the CDR3 is TGTGCCAGCAGCCAAACAGACAACGAGCAGTACTTC.

At least ten counts were recorded for this clonotype. The chain employs TRBV5-1 and TRBJ1-4; 9 bases are a match to TRBD1. Germline V gives CDR1 SGHRS, CDR2 YFSETQ. The CDR3 is 14 residues long. Germline trimming cut 7 bases from V and 5 bases from J; bases unmatched to any gene: 6. The CDR3 protein is CASSPGTGNEKLFF. The CDR3 DNA reads TGCGCCAGCTCCCCCGGGACAGGGAATGAAAAACTGTTTTTT.

The gene calls are TRBV21-1 and TRBJ2-7. TRBV21-1 corresponds to a pseudogene. The CDR3 has 12 amino acids. CDR3 DNA sequence: TGTGCCAGCATAGGCCAGACCTACGAGCAGTACTTC. This codes for CASIGQTYEQYF.

The chain joins TRBV5-4 to TRBJ2-1; tentatively, D is TRBD2 (6 bases). V was cut by 3 bases and J by 7 bases, with 23 bases left in between. CDR3 length equals 17 residues. Per the germline V gene, CDR1 is SGHNT and CDR2 is YYREEE (reference sequence). CDR3 DNA: TGTGCCAGCAGCTCCCCCCTAGGTGGGAGGTCGACTAATGAGCAGTTCTTC. It encodes CASSSPLGGRSTNEQFF.

J is TRBJ2-5 and V is TRBV5-1; a possible D gene is TRBD1 (6 bases). The V gene's germline CDR1 is SGHRS and CDR2 YFSETQ. This CDR3 comprises 14 residues. Trimming stripped 3 bases from V and 4 bases from J, with 13 bases between. The CDR3 DNA sequence: TGCGCCAGCAGCTCAACAGGGAAAGGAGAGACCCAGTACTTC. This gives the protein CASSSTGKGETQYF.

V gene TRBV6-1 combines with J gene TRBJ2-6, with D unresolved. The germline gives CDR1 MNHNS, CDR2 SASEGT. The CDR3 is 14 residues long. Between the trimmed V and J ends, which lost 8 bases and 0 bases, there was a span of 8 bases. CDR3 in DNA: TGTGCCAGCCTCGATTTCTCTGGGGCCAACGTCCTGACTTTC. Amino acids: CASLDFSGANVLTF.

This clonotype was counted a few times. The gene calls are TRBV20-1 and TRBJ1-5; D remains ambiguous. Trimming pared 7 bases from V and 4 bases from J, leaving 14 bases between. The germline gives CDR1 DFQATT, CDR2 SNEGSKA (reference sequence). CDR3 size: 13 residues. The CDR3 DNA sequence: TGCAGTGTTAAACCCCAAGGGAATCAGCCCCAGCATTTT. Its protein product is CSVKPQGNQPQHF.

This clonotype has just a few counts. The chain joins TRBV28 to TRBJ2-1, with 9 positions matching TRBD2. This CDR3 spans 14 amino acids. Germline V gene data show CDR1 as MDHEN and CDR2 as SYDVKM. The trim removed 8 bases at V and 6 bases at J, leaving 8 bases unmatched. Here the CDR3 reads CASQKAGGPNEQFF. CDR3 nucleotide sequence: TGTGCCAGCCAGAAAGCGGGAGGACCCAATGAGCAGTTCTTC.

This clonotype has a handful of counts. This chain uses TRBV9 with TRBJ2-7; TRBD1 matches 9 bases. Trimming took 0 bases from V and 0 from J; bases not matched to a gene: 16. The CDR3 runs 20 residues. Germline V CDR1 and CDR2: SGDLS, YYNGEE. CDR3: CASSVGAGTGSSSNSYEQYF. Here the CDR3 DNA reads TGTGCCAGCAGCGTAGGAGCCGGGACAGGGTCCTCGTCGAACTCCTACGAGCAGTACTTC.

The CDR3 coding sequence is TGTGCCAGTAGTATGGTTGGGGCCAACGTCCTGACTTTC. Its translation: CASSMVGANVLTF. The rearrangement uses TRBV19 and TRBJ2-6; D is unresolved. The CDR3 contains 13 residues. Germline CDR1 and CDR2: LNHDA and SQIVND (reference sequence). V was shortened by 3 bases and J by 3 bases, with 3 bases between the two germline ends.

The chain links TRBV2 to TRBJ1-1; 9 bases are a match to TRBD1. The length of the CDR3 is 15 residues. The J segment lost 7 bases and the V segment lost 6 bases, leaving 12 bases of the junction unmatched. Germline V lookup: CDR1 SNHLY, CDR2 FYNNEI. CDR3 sequence: CASRLTQGASGEAFF. The CDR3 DNA is TGTGCCAGCAGGTTGACACAGGGGGCTTCGGGTGAAGCTTTCTTT.

The V gene is TRBV29-1, the J gene TRBJ2-1; perhaps TRBD1 as D (7 bases). V dropped 6 bases and J dropped 2 bases, with 23 bases sitting between them. The germline V gene has CDR1 SQVTM and CDR2 ANQGSEA. The CDR3 is 17 amino acids. The CDR3 DNA follows: TGCAGCGTAATCAGGGGGGACCGACAAGAAGCCTACAATGAGCAGTTCTTC. This encodes CSVIRGDRQEAYNEQFF.

In this sample, this clonotype turned up a few times. The V gene is TRBV20-1, the J gene TRBJ1-1; the D gene is possibly TRBD1 (5 bases). Germline loops: CDR1 DFQATT, CDR2 SNEGSKA (reference sequence). Between the trimmed V and J ends, which lost 7 bases and 4 bases, there was a span of 19 bases. This CDR3 spans 14 amino acids. DNA of the CDR3: TGCAGTGTCCAGACCCCGGTCGGGGGCACTGAAGCTTTCTTT. Translation: CSVQTPVGGTEAFF.

In this sample, this clonotype turned up many times. The chain couples TRBV5-1 to TRBJ2-3, with D uncertain. V lost 0 bases to trimming and J lost 4 bases, with 6 bases between them. Germline V lookup: CDR1 SGHRS, CDR2 YFSETQ. This CDR3 is 13 amino acids long. The CDR3 sequence: CASSLDGPDTQYF. In nucleotides, the CDR3 is TGCGCCAGCAGCTTGGATGGTCCAGATACGCAGTATTTT.

The chain carries TRBV28 and TRBJ2-5; unclear D gene. The CDR3 loop spans 12 amino acids. V lost 1 base and J lost 5, with 5 bases in between. From germline, CDR1 is MDHEN and CDR2 SYDVKM. The CDR3 bases are TGTGCCAGCAGTTTATATTTCGAGACCCAGTACTTC. Amino acids: CASSLYFETQYF. The complete variable domain, with remaining parts taken from reference TRBV28 and TRBJ2-5, reads DVKVTQSSRYLVKRTGEKVFLECVQDMDHENMFWYRQDPGLGLRLIYFSYDVKMKEKGDIPEGYSVSREKKERFSLILESASTNQTSMYLCASSLYFETQYFGPGTRLLVL.

This clonotype showed up just a few times. The rearrangement joins TRBV11-2 to TRBJ2-7, with 8 bases fitting TRBD1. J lost 1 base, V lost 4 bases, and 9 bases had no gene match. The CDR3 runs to 16 residues. CDR1 is SGHAT and CDR2 is FQNNGV in the germline V gene. The CDR3 sequence: CASSSQGQGRSYEQYF. The CDR3 DNA reads TGTGCCAGCAGCTCTCAAGGACAGGGACGGTCCTACGAGCAGTACTTC.

The DNA for the CDR3 is TGTGCCAGCAGCTTAGTGGCTAAAATAGCGGTCCCAGAGACCCAGTACTTC. This codes for CASSLVAKIAVPETQYF. The gene calls are TRBV11-2 and TRBJ2-5; tentative D call: TRBD2 (6 bases). CDR1 SGHAT and CDR2 FQNNGV come from the germline V gene. V was shortened by 1 base and J by 4 bases, with 19 bases between the two germline ends. The CDR3 runs to 17 residues.

There are a few counts of this clonotype. The V gene is TRBV4-1, the J gene TRBJ2-5, with D perhaps matching TRBD2 (6 bases). Per the germline V gene, CDR1 is MGHRA and CDR2 is YSYEKL. With 3 bases removed from V and 2 bases from J, the gap between germline ends came to 10 bases. The CDR3 loop spans 14 amino acids. The CDR3 DNA sequence: TGCGCCAGCAGCCAGTCTAGCGTTCAAGAGACCCAGTACTTC. Translating gives CASSQSSVQETQYF.

The rearrangement links TRBV25-1 to TRBJ1-6; 7 bases line up with TRBD1. This CDR3 region has 15 residues. The J segment lost 7 bases and the V segment lost 0 bases, leaving 3 bases of the junction unmatched. Germline CDR1 and CDR2: MGHDK and SYGVNS. The CDR3 loop is CASSEYKGANSPLHF. For the CDR3, the DNA is TGTGCCAGCAGTGAATATAAGGGGGCAAATTCACCCCTCCACTTT.

The sample holds a few counts of this clonotype. The chain recombines TRBV7-2 with TRBJ2-7, with unresolved D. The V end lost 5 bases, the J end lost 3 bases, and 17 bases lay between the germline ends. CDR3 length equals 15 residues. CDR1 SGHTA and CDR2 FQGNSA come from the germline V gene. The CDR3 loop is CASSPLTLSNYEQYF. DNA of the CDR3: TGTGCCAGCAGCCCTCTAACATTATCCAACTACGAGCAGTACTTC.

This chain uses TRBV6-1 with TRBJ1-5, with 7 bases that match TRBD1. Germline CDR1 and CDR2: MNHNS and SASEGT. V was pared by 4 bases and J by 4 bases, with 7 bases of the junction left unmatched. The CDR3 runs 15 residues. The CDR3: CASSGQGRANQPQHF. DNA for the CDR3: TGTGCCAGCAGTGGACAGGGTAGGGCGAATCAGCCCCAGCATTTT.

The chain has TRBV20-1 and TRBJ2-7; D ambiguous. V was cut by 5 bases and J by 9 bases, with 20 bases left in between. This CDR3 spans 13 amino acids. Germline CDR1 reads DFQATT; CDR2 reads SNEGSKA (reference sequence). CDR3 DNA sequence: TGCAGTGCTTGGGTGGGGATAACCGGAACGCAGTACTTC. It translates to CSAWVGITGTQYF.

This clonotype was detected only a few times. V usage is TRBV10-3 and J usage is TRBJ1-1, with D possibly TRBD1 on 6 matching bases. The germline gives CDR1 ENHRY, CDR2 SYGVKD. The CDR3 runs to 14 residues. V was shortened by 6 bases and J by 6 bases, with 17 bases between the two germline ends. CDR3 bases: TGTGCCATCAGAATACAGGGTGAGGTCGCTGAAGCTTTCTTT. Translation: CAIRIQGEVAEAFF.

CDR3 coding DNA: TGTGCCAGCAGCTCCCACGGGCAGGCTACTGAAAAACTGTTTTTT. This sequence encodes CASSSHGQATEKLFF. The chain combines TRBV7-2 with TRBJ1-4; the D is unclear. Germline values: CDR1 SGHTA, CDR2 FQGNSA. The CDR3 contains 15 residues. V was shortened by 4 bases and J by 7 bases, with 16 bases between the two germline ends.